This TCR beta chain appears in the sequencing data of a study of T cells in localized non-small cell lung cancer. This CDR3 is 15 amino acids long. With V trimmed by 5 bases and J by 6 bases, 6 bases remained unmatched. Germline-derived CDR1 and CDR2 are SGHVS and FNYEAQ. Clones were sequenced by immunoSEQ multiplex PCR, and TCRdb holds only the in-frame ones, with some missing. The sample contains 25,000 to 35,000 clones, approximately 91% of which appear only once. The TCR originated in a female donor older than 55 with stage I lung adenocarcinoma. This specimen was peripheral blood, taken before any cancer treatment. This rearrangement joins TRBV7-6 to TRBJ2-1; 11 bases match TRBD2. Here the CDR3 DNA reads TGTGCCAGCAGCCAGACTAGCGGGATCACCAATGAGCAGTTCTTC. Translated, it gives CASSQTSGITNEQFF.